This T cell receptor beta chain was found in a study of long-term antiretroviral therapy in people with HIV. Runs used v3.0 of the immunoSEQ assay and were done at survey level. Clones were read by immunoSEQ multiplex PCR, and TCRdb kept only the in-frame ones, dropping some. In the table there are tens of thousands of clones, about 86% of which are singletons. The length of the CDR3 is 15 residues. Germline V gene sequence: CDR1 MRHNA, CDR2 SNTAGT. Trimming removed 3 bases at V and 0 bases at J, with 10 bases between. Points on this clone: Its antigen is not identified.

Overall study findings and caveats: After ART, diversity increased yet remained lower than transplant donor controls.

The TCR was taken from a woman in her twenties or thirties with HIV. The chain couples TRBV6-4 to TRBJ2-3; maybe TRBD2 (6 bases). This specimen consisted of unsorted PBMCs, obtained 0.8 years after starting antiretroviral therapy. CDR3 sequence (DNA): TGTGCCAGCAGTGAGGGTAGCGGTAGCACAGATACGCAGTATTTT. Translating gives CASSEGSGSTDTQYF.